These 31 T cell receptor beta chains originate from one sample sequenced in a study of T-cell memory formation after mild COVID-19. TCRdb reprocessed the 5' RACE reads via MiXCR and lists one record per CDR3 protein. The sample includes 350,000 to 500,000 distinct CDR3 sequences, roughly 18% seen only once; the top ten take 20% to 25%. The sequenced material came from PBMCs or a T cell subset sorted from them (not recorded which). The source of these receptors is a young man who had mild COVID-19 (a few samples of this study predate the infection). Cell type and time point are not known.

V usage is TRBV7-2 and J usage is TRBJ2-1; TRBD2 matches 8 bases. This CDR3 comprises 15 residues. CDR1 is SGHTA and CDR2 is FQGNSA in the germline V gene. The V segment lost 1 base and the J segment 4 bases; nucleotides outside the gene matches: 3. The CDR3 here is CASSLDSGGYNEQFF. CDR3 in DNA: TGTGCCAGCAGCTTAGACAGCGGGGGTTACAATGAGCAGTTCTTC.

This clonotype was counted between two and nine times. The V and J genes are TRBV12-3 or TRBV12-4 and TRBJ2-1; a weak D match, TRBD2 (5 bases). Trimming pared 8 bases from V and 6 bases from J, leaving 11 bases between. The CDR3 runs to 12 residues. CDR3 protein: CASGVLVNEQFF. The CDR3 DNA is TGTGCCAGCGGAGTACTAGTCAATGAGCAGTTCTTC.

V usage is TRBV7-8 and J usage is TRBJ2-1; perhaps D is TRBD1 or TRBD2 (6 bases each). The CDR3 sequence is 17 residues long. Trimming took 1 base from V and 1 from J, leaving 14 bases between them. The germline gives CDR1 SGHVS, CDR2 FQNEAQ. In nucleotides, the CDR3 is TGTGCCAGCAGCTTAGTCGTCGGGGGCACGTCCTACAATGAGCAGTTCTTC. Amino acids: CASSLVVGGTSYNEQFF.

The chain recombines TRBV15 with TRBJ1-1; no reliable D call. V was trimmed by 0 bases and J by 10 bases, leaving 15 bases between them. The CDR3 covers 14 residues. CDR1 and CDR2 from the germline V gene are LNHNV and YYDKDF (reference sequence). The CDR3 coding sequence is TGTGCCACCAGCAGAGATCCAAACCGACTGCGAGCTTTCTTT. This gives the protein CATSRDPNRLRAFF.

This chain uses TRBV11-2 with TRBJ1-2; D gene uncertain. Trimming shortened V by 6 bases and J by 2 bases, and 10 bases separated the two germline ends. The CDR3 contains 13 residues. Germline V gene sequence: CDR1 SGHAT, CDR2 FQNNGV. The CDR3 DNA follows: TGTGCCAGCAGATCTACTAGGAACTATGGCTACACCTTC. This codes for CASRSTRNYGYTF. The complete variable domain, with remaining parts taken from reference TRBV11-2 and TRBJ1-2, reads EAGVAQSPRYKIIEKRQSVAFWCNPISGHATLYWYQQILGQGPKLLIQFQNNGVVDDSQLPKDRFSAERLKGVDSTLKIQPAKLEDSAVYLCASRSTRNYGYTFGSGTRLTVV.

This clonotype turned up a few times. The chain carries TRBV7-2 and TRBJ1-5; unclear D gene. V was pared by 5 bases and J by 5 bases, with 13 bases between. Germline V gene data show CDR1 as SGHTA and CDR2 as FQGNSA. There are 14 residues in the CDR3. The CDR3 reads CASSPGREHQPQHF. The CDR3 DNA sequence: TGTGCCAGCAGCCCAGGCCGGGAACATCAGCCCCAGCATTTT.

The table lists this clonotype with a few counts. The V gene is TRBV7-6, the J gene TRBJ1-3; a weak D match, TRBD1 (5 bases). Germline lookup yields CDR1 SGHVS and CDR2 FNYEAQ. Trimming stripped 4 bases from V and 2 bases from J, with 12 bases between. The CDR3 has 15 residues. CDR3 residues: CASSSLQDPGNTIYF. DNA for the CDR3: TGTGCCAGCAGCTCCCTACAGGATCCTGGAAACACCATATATTTT.

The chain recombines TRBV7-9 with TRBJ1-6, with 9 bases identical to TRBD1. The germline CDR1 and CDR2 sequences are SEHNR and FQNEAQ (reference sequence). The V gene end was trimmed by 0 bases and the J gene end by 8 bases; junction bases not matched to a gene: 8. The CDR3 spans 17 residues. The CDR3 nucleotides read TGTGCCAGCAGCTTAGCGCCCTGGACAGGGGATCATTCACCCCTCCACTTT. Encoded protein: CASSLAPWTGDHSPLHF.

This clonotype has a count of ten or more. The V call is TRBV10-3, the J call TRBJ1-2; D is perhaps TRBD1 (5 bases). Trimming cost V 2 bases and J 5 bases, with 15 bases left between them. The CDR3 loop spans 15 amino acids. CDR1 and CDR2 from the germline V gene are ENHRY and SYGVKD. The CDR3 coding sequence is TGTGCCATCAGTGAGCGACCCGGGACGGAGTATGGCTACACCTTC. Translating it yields CAISERPGTEYGYTF.

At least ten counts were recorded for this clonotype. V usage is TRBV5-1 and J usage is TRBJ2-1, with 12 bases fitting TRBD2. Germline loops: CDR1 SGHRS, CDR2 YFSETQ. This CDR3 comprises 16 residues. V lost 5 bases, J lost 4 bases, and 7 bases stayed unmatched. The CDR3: CASRRLAGALYNEQFF. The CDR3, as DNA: TGCGCCAGCAGAAGACTAGCGGGGGCCCTATACAATGAGCAGTTCTTC.

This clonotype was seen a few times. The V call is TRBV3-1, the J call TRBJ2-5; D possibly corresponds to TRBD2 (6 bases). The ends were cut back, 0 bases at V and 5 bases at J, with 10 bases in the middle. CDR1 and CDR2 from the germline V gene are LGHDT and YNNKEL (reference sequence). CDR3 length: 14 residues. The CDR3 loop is CASSQERGLETQYF. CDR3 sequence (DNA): TGTGCCAGCAGCCAAGAAAGGGGACTGGAGACCCAGTACTTC.

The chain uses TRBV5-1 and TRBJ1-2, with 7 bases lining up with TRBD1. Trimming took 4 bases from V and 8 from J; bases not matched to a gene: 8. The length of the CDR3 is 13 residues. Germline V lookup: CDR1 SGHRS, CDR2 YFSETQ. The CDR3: CASSRDREGGYTF. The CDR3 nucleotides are TGCGCCAGCAGCCGGGACAGAGAGGGGGGCTACACCTTC. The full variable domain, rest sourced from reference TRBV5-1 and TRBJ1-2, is KAGVTQTPRYLIKTRGQQVTLSCSPISGHRSVSWYQQTPGQGLQFLFEYFSETQRNKGNFPGRFSGRQFSNSRSEMNVSTLELGDSALYLCASSRDREGGYTFGSGTRLTVV.

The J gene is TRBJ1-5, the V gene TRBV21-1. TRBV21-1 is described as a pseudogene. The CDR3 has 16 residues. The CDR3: CASSPNRTDSNQPQHF. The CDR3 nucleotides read TGTGCCAGCAGCCCTAACCGGACCGATAGCAATCAGCCCCAGCATTTT.

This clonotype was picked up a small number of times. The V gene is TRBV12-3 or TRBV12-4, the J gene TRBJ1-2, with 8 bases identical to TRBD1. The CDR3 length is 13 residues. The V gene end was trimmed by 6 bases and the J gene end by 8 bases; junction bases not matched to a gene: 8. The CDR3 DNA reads TGTGCCAGCAGCATCCGACAGGGGAACGGCTACACCTTC. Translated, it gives CASSIRQGNGYTF.

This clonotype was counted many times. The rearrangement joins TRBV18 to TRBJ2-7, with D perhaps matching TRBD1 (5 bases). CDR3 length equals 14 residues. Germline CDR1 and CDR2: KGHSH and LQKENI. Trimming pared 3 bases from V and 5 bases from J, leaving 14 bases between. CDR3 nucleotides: TGTGCCAGCTCACCGAATGCCAGGGCGGACGAGCAGTACGTC. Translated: CASSPNARADEQYV.

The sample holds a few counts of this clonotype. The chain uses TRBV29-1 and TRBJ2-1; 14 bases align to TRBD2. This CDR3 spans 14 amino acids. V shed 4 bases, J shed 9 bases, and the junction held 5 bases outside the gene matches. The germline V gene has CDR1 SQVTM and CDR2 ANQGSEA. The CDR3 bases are TGCAGCGTTGTGCGACTAGCGGGGGGGATTGAGCAGTTCTTC. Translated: CSVVRLAGGIEQFF.

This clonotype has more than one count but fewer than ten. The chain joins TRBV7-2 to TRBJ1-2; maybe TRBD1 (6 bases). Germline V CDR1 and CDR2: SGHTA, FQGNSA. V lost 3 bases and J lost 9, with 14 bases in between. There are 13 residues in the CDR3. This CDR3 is CASSFSQGQSYTF. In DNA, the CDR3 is TGTGCCAGCAGCTTTAGTCAGGGACAAAGCTACACCTTC.

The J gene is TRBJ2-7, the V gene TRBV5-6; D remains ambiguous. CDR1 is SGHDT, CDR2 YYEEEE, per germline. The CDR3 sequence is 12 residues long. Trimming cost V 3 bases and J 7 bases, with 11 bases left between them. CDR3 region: CASSWGSSEQYF. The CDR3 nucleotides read TGTGCCAGCAGCTGGGGATCTAGTGAGCAGTACTTC. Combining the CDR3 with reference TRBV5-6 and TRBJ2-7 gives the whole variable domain DAGVTQSPTHLIKTRGQQVTLRCSPKSGHDTVSWYQQALGQGPQFIFQYYEEEERQRGNFPDRFSGHQFPNYSSELNVNALLLGDSALYLCASSWGSSEQYFGPGTRLTVT.

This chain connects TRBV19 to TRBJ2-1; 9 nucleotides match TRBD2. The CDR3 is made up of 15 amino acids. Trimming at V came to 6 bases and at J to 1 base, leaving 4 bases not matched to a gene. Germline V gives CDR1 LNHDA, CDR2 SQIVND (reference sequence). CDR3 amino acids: CASRRLADSYNEQFF. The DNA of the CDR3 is TGTGCCAGTAGACGACTAGCGGATTCCTACAATGAGCAGTTCTTC.

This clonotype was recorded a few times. In DNA form, the CDR3 reads TGCGCCAGCAGCCAAGACAGGTGGGGGAATCAGCCCCAGCATTTT. Its protein is CASSQDRWGNQPQHF. The chain employs TRBV4-3 and TRBJ1-5, with D tentatively TRBD1 (5 bases). The CDR3 runs 15 residues. Trimming cost V 0 bases and J 4 bases, with 10 bases left between them. The germline V gene has CDR1 LGHNA and CDR2 YSLEER.

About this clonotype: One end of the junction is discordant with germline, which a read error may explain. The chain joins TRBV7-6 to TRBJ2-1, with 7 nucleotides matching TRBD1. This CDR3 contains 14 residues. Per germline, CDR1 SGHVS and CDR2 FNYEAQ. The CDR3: CASSLRTGRDEANF. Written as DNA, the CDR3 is TGTGCCAGCAGCTTACGGACAGGCCGGGACGAGGCCAACTTC.

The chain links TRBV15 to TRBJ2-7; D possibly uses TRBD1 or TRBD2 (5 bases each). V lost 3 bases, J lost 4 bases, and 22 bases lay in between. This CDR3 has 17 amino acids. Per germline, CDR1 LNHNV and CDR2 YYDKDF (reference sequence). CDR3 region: CATSRGLGTLLGYEQYV. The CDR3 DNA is TGTGCCACCAGCAGGGGCCTCGGGACCTTGCTCGGGTACGAGCAGTACGTC.

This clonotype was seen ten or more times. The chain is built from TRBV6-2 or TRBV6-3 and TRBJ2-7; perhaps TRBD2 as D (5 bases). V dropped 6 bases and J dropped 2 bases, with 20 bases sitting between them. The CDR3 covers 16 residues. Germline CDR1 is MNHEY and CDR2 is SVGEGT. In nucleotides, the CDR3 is TGTGCCAGCAGCTCCCCCCGAGGGCGAATACCCTACGAGCAGTACGTC. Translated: CASSSPRGRIPYEQYV.

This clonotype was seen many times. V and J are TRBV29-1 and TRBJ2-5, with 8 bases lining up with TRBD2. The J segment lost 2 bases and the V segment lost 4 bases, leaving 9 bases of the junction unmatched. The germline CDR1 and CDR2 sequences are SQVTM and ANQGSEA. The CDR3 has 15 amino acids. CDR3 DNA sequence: TGCAGCGTTGCGGTGGCGGGGGGATATCAAGAGACCCAGTACTTC. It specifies CSVAVAGGYQETQYF.

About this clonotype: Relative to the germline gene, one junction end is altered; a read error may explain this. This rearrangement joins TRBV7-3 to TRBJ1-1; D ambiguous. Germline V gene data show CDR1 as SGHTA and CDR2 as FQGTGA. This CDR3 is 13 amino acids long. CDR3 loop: CASSLTLGTEAFF. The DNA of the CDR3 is TGTGCCAGCAGCCTAACATTGGGCACTGAAGCTTTCTTT.

The CDR3 DNA sequence: TGTGCCAGCAGCGGGATCATAACCCAAGAGACCCAGTACTTC. This sequence encodes CASSGIITQETQYF. The chain carries TRBV2 and TRBJ2-5; tentatively, D is TRBD2 (5 bases). Between the trimmed V and J ends, which lost 6 bases and 1 base, there was a span of 12 bases. The CDR3 is made up of 14 amino acids. Germline V gene sequence: CDR1 SNHLY, CDR2 FYNNEI. Full variable domain (missing parts from reference TRBV2 and TRBJ2-5): EPEVTQTPSHQVTQMGQEVILRCVPISNHLYFYWYRQILGQKVEFLVSFYNNEISEKSEIFDDQFSVERPDGSNFTLKIRSTKLEDSAMYFCASSGIITQETQYFGPGTRLLVL.

This chain's CDR3 is CASSYWTRPDTQYF. The CDR3 coding sequence is TGTGCCAGCAGTTATTGGACTAGGCCAGATACGCAGTATTTT. The gene calls are TRBV7-3 and TRBJ2-3, with 7 bases that match TRBD2. Germline lookup yields CDR1 SGHTA and CDR2 FQGTGA. After removal of 6 bases from V and 4 bases from J, the junction contained 7 bases not matched to a gene. The CDR3 sequence is 14 residues long. Full variable domain (missing parts from reference TRBV7-3 and TRBJ2-3): GAGVSQTPSNKVTEKGKYVELRCDPISGHTALYWYRQSLGQGPEFLIYFQGTGAADDSGLPNDRFFAVRPEGSVSTLKIQRTERGDSAVYLCASSYWTRPDTQYFGPGTRLTVL.

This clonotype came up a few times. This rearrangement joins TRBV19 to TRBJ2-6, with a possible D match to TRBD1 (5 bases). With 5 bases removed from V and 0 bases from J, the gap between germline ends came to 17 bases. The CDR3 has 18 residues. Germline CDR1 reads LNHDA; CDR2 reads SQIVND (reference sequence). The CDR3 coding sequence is TGTGCCAGTAGTGAAGCAGGGATCTTCGGCTCTGGGGCCAACGTCCTGACTTTC. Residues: CASSEAGIFGSGANVLTF.

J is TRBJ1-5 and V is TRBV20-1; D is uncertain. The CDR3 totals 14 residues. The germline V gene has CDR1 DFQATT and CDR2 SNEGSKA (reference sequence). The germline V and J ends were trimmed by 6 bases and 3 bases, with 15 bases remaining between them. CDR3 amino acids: CSATSWKANQPQHF. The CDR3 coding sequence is TGCAGTGCCACCTCTTGGAAGGCCAATCAGCCCCAGCATTTT.

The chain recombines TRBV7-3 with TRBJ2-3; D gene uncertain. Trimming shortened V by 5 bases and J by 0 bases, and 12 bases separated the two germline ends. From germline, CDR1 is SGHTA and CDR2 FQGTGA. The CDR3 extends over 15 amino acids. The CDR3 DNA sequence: TGTGCCAGCAGCGCCAGAGGTCCTAGCACAGATACGCAGTATTTT. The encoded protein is CASSARGPSTDTQYF.

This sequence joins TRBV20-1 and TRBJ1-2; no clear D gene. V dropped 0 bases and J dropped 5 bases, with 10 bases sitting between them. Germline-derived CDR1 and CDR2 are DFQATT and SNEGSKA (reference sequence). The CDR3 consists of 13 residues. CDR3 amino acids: CSARDVRVYGYTF. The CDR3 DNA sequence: TGCAGTGCTAGAGATGTTCGGGTTTATGGCTACACCTTC.